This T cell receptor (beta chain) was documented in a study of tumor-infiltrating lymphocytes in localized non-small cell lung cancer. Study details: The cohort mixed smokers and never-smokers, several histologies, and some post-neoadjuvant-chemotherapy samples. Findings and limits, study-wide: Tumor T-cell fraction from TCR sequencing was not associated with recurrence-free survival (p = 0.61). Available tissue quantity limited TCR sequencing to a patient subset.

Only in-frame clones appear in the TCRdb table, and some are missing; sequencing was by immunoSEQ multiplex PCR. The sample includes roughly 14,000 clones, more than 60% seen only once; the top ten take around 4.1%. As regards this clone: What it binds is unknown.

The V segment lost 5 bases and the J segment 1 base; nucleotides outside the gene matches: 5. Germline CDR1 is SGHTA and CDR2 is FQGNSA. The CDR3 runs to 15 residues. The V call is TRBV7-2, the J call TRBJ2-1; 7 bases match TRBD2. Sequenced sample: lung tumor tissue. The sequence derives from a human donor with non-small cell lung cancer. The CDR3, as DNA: TGTGCCAGCAGCCCTCGGCGGGAGTCCTACAATGAGCAGTTCTTC. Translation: CASSPRRESYNEQFF.